The 3 T cell receptor beta chains below all came from one sample that was sequenced in a study of blood T cell repertoires in COVID-19. The protocol was immunoSEQ multiplex PCR, while the TCRdb copy is restricted to in-frame clones and leaves out a portion. Of tens of thousands of clones listed, around 88% were seen once; the top ten hold around 5%. The sample consisted of peripheral blood. These receptors all stem from a man aged 55-75 years with acute or convalescent COVID-19.

This clone occurred a few times. CDR3: CASSEEGRETQYF. The CDR3 bases are TGTGCCAGCAGTGAAGAAGGGAGAGAGACCCAGTACTTC. This sequence joins TRBV6-1 and TRBJ2-5; a weak D match, TRBD2 (5 bases). The V gene's germline CDR1 is MNHNS and CDR2 SASEGT. V gave up 1 base and J gave up 4 bases, with 7 bases separating them. The CDR3 is made up of 13 amino acids.

This clone was seen a single time. J is TRBJ2-7 and V is TRBV10-3; 9 nucleotides line up with TRBD2. In germline, CDR1 is ENHRY, CDR2 SYGVKD. The CDR3 length is 16 residues. With 6 bases clipped from V and 0 bases from J, the junction kept 9 bases outside the gene matches. CDR3 loop: CAISSSTSGSSYEQYF. The CDR3 bases are TGTGCCATCAGCTCCTCGACTAGCGGTAGCTCCTACGAGCAGTACTTC.

V is TRBV28 and J is TRBJ1-2, with TRBD1 matching 8 bases. CDR3 length equals 11 residues. Germline V lookup: CDR1 MDHEN, CDR2 SYDVKM. V was pared by 6 bases and J by 12 bases, with 6 bases of the junction left unmatched. The CDR3 protein is CASRDRVKNTF. As DNA, the CDR3 is TGTGCCAGCAGGGACAGGGTAAAAAACACCTTC.